The 25 T cell receptor beta chains presented below share a single source sample, sequenced in a study of sequential checkpoint blockade in melanoma. Noted treatment: randomized to nivolumab then ipilimumab (arm A) or the reverse (arm B). The method was immunoSEQ multiplex PCR; TCRdb's version includes in-frame clones alone and lacks a portion of them. The data hold around 18,000 clones, with 45% to 65% observed a single time. The sequencing here drew on CD8+ T cells sorted from blood (inferred from file names), taken from a patient given nivolumab and ipilimumab in sequence. All receptors come from a human donor with melanoma.

The chain has TRBV7-9 and TRBJ1-2; D perhaps matches TRBD1 (5 bases). The CDR3 runs to 17 residues. CDR1 and CDR2 (germline): SEHNR, FQNEAQ (reference sequence). Trimming stripped 5 bases from V and 3 bases from J, with 22 bases between. The CDR3 protein is CASSPTPGSPRDYGYTF. The CDR3 region has the DNA TGTGCCAGCAGCCCCACGCCAGGGTCCCCAAGGGACTATGGCTACACCTTC.

In DNA, the CDR3 is TGTGCCAGCAGTAGGGGGGGGCTCTACGAGCAGTACTTC. Protein: CASSRGGLYEQYF. The J gene is TRBJ2-7, the V gene TRBV6-5, with a tentative D call TRBD2 (7 bases). Germline CDR1 and CDR2: MNHEY and SVGAGI. Between the trimmed V and J ends, which lost 5 bases and 3 bases, there was a span of 11 bases. This CDR3 region has 13 residues.

The CDR3 region has the DNA TGTGCCAGCAGCGTAGGCTCGTCTAGCTACCACGAGCAGTACTTC. Protein product: CASSVGSSSYHEQYF. The chain joins TRBV9 to TRBJ2-7, with D perhaps matching TRBD2 (5 bases). The V end lost 0 bases, the J end lost 5 bases, and 15 bases lay between the germline ends. This CDR3 region has 15 residues. Germline V gene sequence: CDR1 SGDLS, CDR2 YYNGEE.

This clone was found a few times. CDR3 in DNA: TGCGCCAGCAGCATTCGGGGACAGGGCTACGAGCAGTACTTC. It codes for CASSIRGQGYEQYF. The chain is built from TRBV5-1 and TRBJ2-7, with 9 bases aligning to TRBD1. V lost 4 bases and J lost 3; bases outside the gene matches: 5. The CDR3 sequence is 14 residues long. CDR1 and CDR2 from the germline V gene are SGHRS and YFSETQ. Full variable domain (outside the CDR3, taken from reference TRBV5-1 and TRBJ2-7): KAGVTQTPRYLIKTRGQQVTLSCSPISGHRSVSWYQQTPGQGLQFLFEYFSETQRNKGNFPGRFSGRQFSNSRSEMNVSTLELGDSALYLCASSIRGQGYEQYFGPGTRLTVT.

V and J are TRBV27 and TRBJ2-5, with a tentative D call TRBD1 (6 bases). The CDR3 sequence is 14 residues long. CDR1 and CDR2 from the germline V gene are MNHEY and SMNVEV (reference sequence). V dropped 4 bases and J dropped 7 bases, with 16 bases sitting between them. The CDR3 is CASSSASKGGTQYF. In DNA form, the CDR3 reads TGTGCCAGCAGTTCAGCGTCCAAAGGGGGGACCCAGTACTTC.

This clone was seen a single time. The same CDR3 arises from other DNA sequences in this sample as well. The genes are TRBV14 and TRBJ2-1; perhaps TRBD2 as D (6 bases). V lost 3 bases, J lost 9 bases, and 12 bases lay in between. This CDR3 has 13 residues. Germline CDR1 and CDR2: SGHDN and FVKESK. DNA for the CDR3: TGTGCCAGCAGCCAGACTAGTTTCGGTGAGCAGTTCTTC. This sequence encodes CASSQTSFGEQFF. Together with reference TRBV14 and TRBJ2-1, the CDR3 gives the full variable domain: EAGVTQFPSHSVIEKGQTVTLRCDPISGHDNLYWYRRVMGKEIKFLLHFVKESKQDESGMPNNRFLAERTGGTYSTLKVQPAELEDSGVYFCASSQTSFGEQFFGPGTRLTVL.

The V call is TRBV6-5, the J call TRBJ2-7; D is unclear. There are 12 residues in the CDR3. The germline gives CDR1 MNHEY, CDR2 SVGAGI. Between the trimmed V and J ends, which lost 8 bases and 2 bases, there was a span of 10 bases. In DNA form, the CDR3 reads TGTGCCAGCCGAGAACCTCCCTACGAGCAGTACTTC. It encodes CASREPPYEQYF.

This clone was seen more than once but under ten times. The chain carries TRBV6-5 and TRBJ2-3; the D gene is possibly TRBD1 (6 bases). V was clipped by 2 bases and J by 14 bases, with 17 bases between them. CDR3 length equals 13 residues. CDR1 is MNHEY and CDR2 is SVGAGI in the germline V gene. CDR3 in amino acids: CASSYIRDKSLYF. In DNA, the CDR3 is TGTGCCAGCAGTTACATTAGGGACAAAAGCCTGTATTTT.

The rearrangement joins TRBV5-1 to TRBJ2-1, with no clear D. The CDR3 extends over 13 amino acids. V was cut by 0 bases and J by 4 bases, with 5 bases left in between. CDR1 SGHRS and CDR2 YFSETQ come from the germline V gene. The CDR3 coding sequence is TGCGCCAGCAGCTTGGACATTTACAATGAGCAGTTCTTC. Its protein product is CASSLDIYNEQFF.

This clone appeared a few times. This chain links TRBV28 with TRBJ1-5; D perhaps matches TRBD1 (5 bases). Looked up from germline, CDR1 is MDHEN and CDR2 is SYDVKM. V lost 6 bases and J 5 bases, leaving 14 bases between the germline ends. The CDR3 is 14 residues long. The CDR3 nucleotides read TGTGCCAGCAGCTACAGGAGGGGATATCAGCCCCAGCATTTT. It yields the protein CASSYRRGYQPQHF.

The genes are TRBV9 and TRBJ2-3; the match to TRBD2 covers 7 bases. Germline lookup yields CDR1 SGDLS and CDR2 YYNGEE. The trim removed 7 bases at V and 2 bases at J, leaving 7 bases unmatched. CDR3 length: 14 residues. CDR3 nucleotides: TGTGCCAGCGGGTGGGGGGGATCCACAGATACGCAGTATTTT. This gives the protein CASGWGGSTDTQYF.

This clone occurred once. V gene TRBV19 combines with J gene TRBJ1-1, with D uncertain. The CDR3 length is 13 residues. The germline V and J ends were trimmed by 3 bases and 5 bases, with 10 bases remaining between them. Germline V lookup: CDR1 LNHDA, CDR2 SQIVND (reference sequence). CDR3 sequence: CASSISAWTEAFF. DNA of the CDR3: TGTGCCAGTAGTATTTCTGCGTGGACTGAAGCTTTCTTT.

This clone occurred a few times. This chain uses TRBV4-2 with TRBJ1-2; the match to TRBD1 covers 12 bases. V lost 4 bases to trimming and J lost 5 bases; unmatched junction nucleotides: 2. The CDR3 extends over 14 amino acids. The germline V gene encodes CDR1 LGHNA and CDR2 YNFKEQ. The CDR3 loop reads CASSPGQGAYGYTF. CDR3 nucleotide sequence: TGTGCCAGCAGCCCGGGACAGGGGGCGTATGGCTACACCTTC.

V gene TRBV27 combines with J gene TRBJ2-3, with TRBD2 matching 8 bases. This CDR3 spans 15 amino acids. With 4 bases clipped from V and 5 bases from J, the junction kept 8 bases outside the gene matches. Germline CDR1 MNHEY, CDR2 SMNVEV (reference sequence). The CDR3 protein is CASSSTGGRIDTQYF. The CDR3 DNA reads TGTGCCAGCAGTTCGACGGGAGGGCGCATAGATACGCAGTATTTT.

The rearrangement links TRBV7-6 to TRBJ2-5, with D tentatively TRBD2 (6 bases). This CDR3 contains 14 residues. Germline V lookup: CDR1 SGHVS, CDR2 FNYEAQ. V was trimmed by 2 bases and J by 2 bases, leaving 9 bases between them. CDR3 protein: CASSLFRGQETQYF. The CDR3 nucleotides are TGTGCCAGCAGCTTATTTCGGGGGCAAGAGACCCAGTACTTC.

There are a few counts of this clone. The chain couples TRBV30 to TRBJ2-1, with 12 bases identical to TRBD2. The CDR3 contains 16 residues. CDR1 and CDR2 from the germline V gene are GTSNPN and SVGIG (reference sequence). V trimming: 3 bases; J trimming: 3 bases; junction bases outside the gene matches: 6. The CDR3, as DNA: TGTGCCTGGAGGACACTAGCGGGGGGACACTACAATGAGCAGTTCTTC. Its protein is CAWRTLAGGHYNEQFF.

V is TRBV15 and J is TRBJ2-2; weak D call: TRBD2 (6 bases). V was shortened by 1 base and J by 5 bases, with 8 bases between the two germline ends. The CDR3 totals 14 residues. The germline V gene has CDR1 LNHNV and CDR2 YYDKDF (reference sequence). The CDR3 reads CATSRARDTGELFF. In DNA, the CDR3 is TGTGCCACCAGCAGAGCGCGGGATACCGGGGAGCTGTTTTTT.

In this sample, this clone turned up a few times. The rearrangement uses TRBV19 and TRBJ2-1, with a possible D match to TRBD1 (5 bases). CDR1 is LNHDA and CDR2 is SQIVND in the germline V gene (reference sequence). This CDR3 is built from 15 residues. The V and J ends lost 3 bases and 0 bases respectively, with 9 bases between them. CDR3 protein: CASSIGASSYNEQFF. CDR3 sequence (DNA): TGTGCCAGTAGTATTGGGGCAAGCTCCTACAATGAGCAGTTCTTC.

This sequence joins TRBV6-5 and TRBJ2-1; TRBD1 aligns across 8 bases. This CDR3 has 12 amino acids. Germline lookup yields CDR1 MNHEY and CDR2 SVGAGI. V lost 8 bases and J lost 9; bases outside the gene matches: 6. CDR3 in DNA: TGTGCCAGCTTCACAGGGGGAAGTGAGCAGTTCTTC. This translates into CASFTGGSEQFF.

The chain has TRBV5-4 and TRBJ2-1, with D possibly TRBD1 on 6 matching bases. Germline CDR1 SGHNT, CDR2 YYREEE (reference sequence). Trimming removed 0 bases at V and 0 bases at J, with 7 bases between. The CDR3 has 15 amino acids. As DNA, the CDR3 is TGTGCCAGCAGCTTGGAACAGGGCTCCTACAATGAGCAGTTCTTC. Translation: CASSLEQGSYNEQFF.

This chain connects TRBV28 to TRBJ1-1, with D possibly TRBD1 on 5 matching bases. Trimming removed 3 bases from V and 10 bases from J, with 18 bases in between. The CDR3 extends over 14 amino acids. From germline, CDR1 is MDHEN and CDR2 SYDVKM. In nucleotides, the CDR3 is TGTGCCAGCAGTTTTTGGTTTGGGGGGAGGGGAGCTTTCTTT. It specifies CASSFWFGGRGAFF.

This sequence joins TRBV5-6 and TRBJ1-1; no firm D call. Germline V gene lookup returns CDR1 SGHDT and CDR2 YYEEEE. CDR3 length equals 12 residues. Trimming left V 3 bases short and J 4 bases short, with 7 bases between. The CDR3 loop is CASSYDSTEAFF. The CDR3 DNA reads TGTGCCAGCAGCTATGATAGCACTGAAGCTTTCTTT.

The V call is TRBV11-3, the J call TRBJ1-1, with TRBD1 as a possible D gene (5 bases). Trimming removed 1 base at V and 11 bases at J, with 17 bases between. Germline CDR1 SGHNT, CDR2 YENEEA. The CDR3 is 14 amino acids. The chain's CDR3 is CASSLGTRGLGAFF. The CDR3 DNA follows: TGTGCCAGCAGCTTAGGGACTCGGGGGTTGGGGGCTTTCTTT.

CDR3: CASSFGPSQDEKLFF. The CDR3, as DNA: TGTGCCAGCAGCTTTGGCCCCTCACAGGACGAAAAACTGTTTTTT. J is TRBJ1-4 and V is TRBV7-9, with D possibly being TRBD1 (5 bases). Trimming cost V 3 bases and J 8 bases, with 16 bases left between them. The germline CDR1 and CDR2 sequences are SEHNR and FQNEAQ (reference sequence). The CDR3 runs to 15 residues.

This chain connects TRBV1 to TRBJ1-5; the D segment call TRBD1 is taken from the table without a DNA check. TRBV1 is recorded as a pseudogene. The CDR3 is 17 residues long. Here the CDR3 reads CTSSQDLARTGDQPQHF. CDR3 DNA sequence: TGCACCAGCAGCCAAGATCTAGCGAGGACAGGGGATCAGCCCCAGCATTTT.